What follows describes a single TCR beta chain. The antigen is not known. CDR1 and CDR2 (germline): ENHRY, SYGVKD. This CDR3 has 15 amino acids. V was shortened by 0 bases and J by 4 bases, with 10 bases between the two germline ends. The data stem from a study of T cell repertoires in cytomegalovirus infection. Study summary: Public TCR beta signatures marked donors with CMV infection and the matching HLA. Study-wide results and caveats: Identification of carriers of CMV plus the relevant HLA was performed using cumulative public TCR beta family frequency. Clonotype analysis showed dominance of the ex vivo response by HLA-C-restricted CMV-specific TCR beta clonotypes.

TCRdb re-called the reads with MiXCR, one entry per CDR3 protein. Found here are more than 200,000 distinct CDR3 sequences, 9.1% of them singletons; the top ten hold roughly 16%. Sequenced material: PBMCs. The chain is built from TRBV10-3 and TRBJ1-5; the D gene is possibly TRBD1 (5 bases). This receptor was taken from a human donor in good health (CMV status not recorded). Some clones in this sample may be carry-over from other donors' samples. CDR3 nucleotide sequence: TGTGCCATCAGTGAGTCGTCAAGGGGAAATCAGCCCCAGCATTTT. Translation gives CAISESSRGNQPQHF.